Below, one TCR beta chain is given with its context. The antigen is undetermined. Making the TCR beta libraries involved quantitative 5'-RACE with molecular barcodes. TCRdb re-derived calls from the 5' RACE reads in MiXCR, one entry per CDR3 protein. The sample consists of more than 650,000 distinct CDR3 sequences, about 12% of them appearing once. Looked up from germline, CDR1 is SGHVS and CDR2 is FQNEAQ. The V gene lost 1 base and the J gene lost 9 bases, with 10 bases spanning the gap. The CDR3 extends over 14 amino acids. These data come from a study of CD8 T cells in ankylosing spondylitis. Study-wide results and caveats: Those disease-linked clones were CD8+; they were also relatively rare in peripheral blood. Ankylosing spondylitis blood appeared to be characterized by a TCR beta motif of about eight highly homologous variants. Reports say disease-linked clones showed up significantly more in matched ankylosing spondylitis synovial fluid. Some motif variants had been reported before (in reactive arthritis synovial fluid and blood).

The chain links TRBV7-8 to TRBJ1-6, with a weak D call TRBD1 (5 bases). The TCR sequence derives from a male donor with ankylosing spondylitis. The material sequenced was blood, either unsorted or a sorted T cell fraction (not recorded which). As DNA, the CDR3 is TGTGCCAGCAGCTTAGATGGGACGGCTTCACCCCTCCACTTT. The encoded protein is CASSLDGTASPLHF.